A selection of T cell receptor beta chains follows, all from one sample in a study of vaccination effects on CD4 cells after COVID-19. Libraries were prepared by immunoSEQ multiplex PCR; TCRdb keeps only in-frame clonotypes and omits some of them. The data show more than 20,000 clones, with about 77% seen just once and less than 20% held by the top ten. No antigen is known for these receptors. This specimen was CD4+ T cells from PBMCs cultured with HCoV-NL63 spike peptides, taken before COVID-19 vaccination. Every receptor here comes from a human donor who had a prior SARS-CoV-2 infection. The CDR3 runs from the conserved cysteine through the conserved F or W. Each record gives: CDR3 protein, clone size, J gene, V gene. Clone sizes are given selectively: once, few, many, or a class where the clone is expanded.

cdr3_aa: CASSLGSLAYEQYF
clone_size: NA
j_call: TRBJ2-7
v_call: TRBV11-2

cdr3_aa: CASSQGDAYSNQPQHF
clone_size: NA
j_call: TRBJ1-5
v_call: TRBV28

cdr3_aa: CASSPYPYNEQFF
clone_size: NA
j_call: TRBJ2-1
v_call: TRBV18

cdr3_aa: CATSSGGRFEQYF
clone_size: NA
j_call: TRBJ2-7
v_call: TRBV10-3

cdr3_aa: CASSPSIGVSGNTIYF
clone_size: NA
j_call: TRBJ1-3
v_call: TRBV18

cdr3_aa: CASGLDRSPYGYTF
clone_size: large
j_call: TRBJ1-2
v_call: TRBV6-5

cdr3_aa: CASSPQGTSPYGYTF
clone_size: NA
j_call: TRBJ1-2
v_call: TRBV19

cdr3_aa: CASSPAGWGIENIQYF
clone_size: NA
j_call: TRBJ2-4
v_call: TRBV5-4

cdr3_aa: CASSFISGELFF
clone_size: NA
j_call: TRBJ2-2
v_call: TRBV27

cdr3_aa: CASSAEPDIKTQYF
clone_size: NA
j_call: TRBJ2-5
v_call: TRBV6-5

cdr3_aa: CASSLALGDTQYF
clone_size: NA
j_call: TRBJ2-3
v_call: TRBV7-2

cdr3_aa: CASRTNRAGETQYF
clone_size: NA
j_call: TRBJ2-5
v_call: TRBV10-2

cdr3_aa: CASRRDRSYEQYF
clone_size: NA
j_call: TRBJ2-7
v_call: TRBV2

cdr3_aa: CASSPPYNQPQHF
clone_size: NA
j_call: TRBJ1-5
v_call: TRBV19

cdr3_aa: CASSFLRPNTEAFF
clone_size: NA
j_call: TRBJ1-1
v_call: TRBV7-8

cdr3_aa: CASSLAGGPYEQYF
clone_size: NA
j_call: TRBJ2-7
v_call: TRBV7-3

cdr3_aa: CSVAPVRGPSTDTQYF
clone_size: NA
j_call: TRBJ2-3
v_call: TRBV29-1

cdr3_aa: CASSASYYYEQYF
clone_size: NA
j_call: TRBJ2-7
v_call: TRBV11-3

cdr3_aa: CASSATQGEDQPQHF
clone_size: NA
j_call: TRBJ1-5
v_call: TRBV2

cdr3_aa: CASSLSPTQPQHF
clone_size: few
j_call: TRBJ1-5
v_call: TRBV12-3/TRBV12-4

cdr3_aa: CASSPGEGWNTEAFF
clone_size: NA
j_call: TRBJ1-1
v_call: TRBV28

cdr3_aa: CSARSPTNEKLFF
clone_size: NA
j_call: TRBJ1-4
v_call: TRBV29-1

cdr3_aa: CASKVIAGDTQYF
clone_size: NA
j_call: TRBJ2-3
v_call: TRBV6-5

cdr3_aa: CASSVDVGSPDTQYF
clone_size: NA
j_call: TRBJ2-3
v_call: TRBV9

cdr3_aa: CASSQRDTLVGYTF
clone_size: NA
j_call: TRBJ1-2
v_call: TRBV2

cdr3_aa: CASSLGDRAEKLFF
clone_size: NA
j_call: TRBJ1-4
v_call: TRBV7-9

cdr3_aa: CASSQDYRGQQETQYF
clone_size: NA
j_call: TRBJ2-5
v_call: TRBV4-3

cdr3_aa: CASSRPDAGETGELFF
clone_size: once
j_call: TRBJ2-2
v_call: TRBV4-2

cdr3_aa: CSVSQSFLDEKLFF
clone_size: NA
j_call: TRBJ1-4
v_call: TRBV29-1

cdr3_aa: CASSPRSAATYGYTF
clone_size: few
j_call: TRBJ1-2
v_call: TRBV18

cdr3_aa: CASSLSSFYNEQFF
clone_size: NA
j_call: TRBJ2-1
v_call: TRBV28

cdr3_aa: CASSPGLQETQYF
clone_size: NA
j_call: TRBJ2-5
v_call: TRBV18

cdr3_aa: CASSGIYRDRGRGNQPQHF
clone_size: once
j_call: TRBJ1-5
v_call: TRBV6-1